This T cell receptor beta chain is drawn from a study of CD8 T cells in ankylosing spondylitis. The study's findings and limits: In ankylosing spondylitis patients, matched synovial fluid reportedly showed significant enrichment of disease-linked clones. Prior literature has documented some motif variants in synovial fluid and blood from reactive arthritis. Typical of ankylosing spondylitis blood, it appeared, was a TCR beta motif of eight highly homologous variants.

Germline assignment: CDR1 SNHLY and CDR2 FYNNEI. The CDR3 consists of 14 residues. With 7 bases removed from V and 5 bases from J, the gap between germline ends came to 15 bases. Of note for this clonotype: The antigen is unknown.

With molecular barcodes, quantitative 5'-RACE was used to make the TCR beta libraries. One entry per CDR3 protein, called by TCRdb with MiXCR from the 5' RACE reads. The sample has about 800,000 distinct CDR3 sequences; 12% are singletons. The receptor's source is a male donor with ankylosing spondylitis. The sequenced sample consisted of blood, either unsorted or a sorted T cell fraction (not recorded which). The chain couples TRBV2 to TRBJ2-1, with D tentatively TRBD1 (6 bases). This CDR3 is CASTGRGFDNEQFF. DNA for the CDR3: TGTGCCAGCACGGGCAGGGGATTTGACAATGAGCAGTTCTTC.